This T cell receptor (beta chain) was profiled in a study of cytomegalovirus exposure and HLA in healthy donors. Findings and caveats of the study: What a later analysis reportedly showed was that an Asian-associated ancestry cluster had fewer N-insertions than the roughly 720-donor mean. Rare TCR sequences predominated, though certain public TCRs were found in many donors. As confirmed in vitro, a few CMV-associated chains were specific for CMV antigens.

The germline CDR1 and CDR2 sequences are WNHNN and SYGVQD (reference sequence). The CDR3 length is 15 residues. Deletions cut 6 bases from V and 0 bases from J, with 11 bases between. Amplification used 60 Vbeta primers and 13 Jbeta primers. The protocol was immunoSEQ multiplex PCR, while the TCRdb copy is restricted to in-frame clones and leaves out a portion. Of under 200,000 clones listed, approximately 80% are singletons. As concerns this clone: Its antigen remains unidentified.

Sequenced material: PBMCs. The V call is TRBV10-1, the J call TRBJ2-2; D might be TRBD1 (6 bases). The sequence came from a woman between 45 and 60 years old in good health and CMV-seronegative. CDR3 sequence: CASRDGGPNTGELFF. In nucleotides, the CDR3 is TGCGCCAGCAGGGATGGGGGCCCGAACACCGGGGAGCTGTTTTTT.